This TCR beta chain emerged from a study of T cells in localized non-small cell lung cancer. Study-level findings and limits: Patients showing higher blood T cell density tended to see longer overall survival. Clonality peaked in uninvolved adjacent lung rather than tumor. There were a median roughly 61 of the top 100 tumor clones appearing in adjacent lung.

To note about this clone: Antigen unknown.

Using immunoSEQ multiplex PCR, the repertoire was profiled, and TCRdb retains in-frame clones only, with some absent. The data show tens of thousands of clones, roughly nine tenths seen once. The J segment lost 8 bases and the V segment lost 3 bases, leaving 17 bases of the junction unmatched. The CDR3 loop spans 18 amino acids. The germline V gene encodes CDR1 MDHEN and CDR2 SYDVKM. The rearrangement uses TRBV28 and TRBJ2-1; 9 nucleotides match TRBD2. This TCR was sampled from a woman aged 40-75 years with stage I lung adenocarcinoma. The sample was peripheral blood, taken before any cancer treatment. CDR3 in DNA: TGTGCCAGCAGTTTCTTGGCGGGGGGGCCTAAACCCCTCGATGAGCAGTTCTTC. This translates into CASSFLAGGPKPLDEQFF.